This T cell receptor (beta chain) was documented in a study of cytomegalovirus exposure and HLA in healthy donors. The PCR was carried out with 60 Vbeta primers and 13 Jbeta primers. Libraries were prepared by immunoSEQ multiplex PCR; TCRdb keeps only in-frame clonotypes and omits some of them. The sample lists 110,000 or so clones, 70% to 85% occurring once. Sequences were obtained from PBMCs. This receptor was identified in a man between 18 and 35 years old in good health and CMV-seropositive.

The chain's CDR3 is CAWGGQLDQPQHF. DNA of the CDR3: TGTGCCTGGGGGGGACAGCTAGATCAGCCCCAGCATTTT. V is TRBV30 and J is TRBJ1-5; 7 bases line up with TRBD1. This CDR3 has 13 residues. The germline gives CDR1 GTSNPN, CDR2 SVGIG (reference sequence). After removal of 5 bases from V and 5 bases from J, the junction contained 6 bases not matched to a gene.